One sample yielded the 4 T cell receptor beta chains listed below, sequenced in a study of T cell repertoires in cytomegalovirus infection. Antigens for these TCRs are unknown. TCRdb re-derived calls from the reads in MiXCR, one entry per CDR3 protein. The repertoire holds 110,000 or so distinct CDR3 sequences, with 30% to 35% as singletons. Here the sequenced sample was CD8+ T cells from cultured PBMCs, taken from culture after CMV antigen stimulation. The source is a human donor in good health (CMV status not recorded). Some clones in this sample may be carry-over from other donors' samples.

The chain combines TRBV7-9 with TRBJ2-3; no firm D call. V was shortened by 5 bases and J by 1 base, with 22 bases between the two germline ends. The CDR3 contains 18 residues. Germline lookup yields CDR1 SEHNR and CDR2 FQNEAQ (reference sequence). The CDR3 protein is CASSPALPLNYGTDTQYF. The CDR3 DNA reads as TGTGCCAGCAGCCCAGCCCTGCCCCTGAATTATGGCACAGATACGCAGTATTTT.

The chain links TRBV2 to TRBJ2-6, with D unresolved. The germline V and J ends were trimmed by 7 bases and 0 bases, with 16 bases remaining between them. The CDR3 contains 17 residues. CDR1 and CDR2 (germline): SNHLY, FYNNEI. The CDR3 bases are TGTGCCAGCATTGGCATTGGGCAGAGCTCTGGGGCCAACGTCCTGACTTTC. This encodes CASIGIGQSSGANVLTF.

The chain uses TRBV2 and TRBJ2-1, with no clear D. Germline lookup yields CDR1 SNHLY and CDR2 FYNNEI. This CDR3 comprises 14 residues. V lost 2 bases and J 4 bases, leaving 9 bases between the germline ends. The CDR3 DNA follows: TGTGCCAGCAGTGAAAGTCCAGATTACAATGAGCAGTTCTTC. Translating gives CASSESPDYNEQFF.

This clonotype was counted at least ten times. The V gene is TRBV7-2, the J gene TRBJ1-3, with a weak D call TRBD1 (6 bases). Trimming stripped 5 bases from V and 0 bases from J, with 14 bases between. Germline V CDR1 and CDR2: SGHTA, FQGNSA. The CDR3 sequence is 16 residues long. In DNA, the CDR3 is TGTGCCAGCAGCACCGAGACAGGTTTCTCTGGAAACACCATATATTTT. Residues: CASSTETGFSGNTIYF.